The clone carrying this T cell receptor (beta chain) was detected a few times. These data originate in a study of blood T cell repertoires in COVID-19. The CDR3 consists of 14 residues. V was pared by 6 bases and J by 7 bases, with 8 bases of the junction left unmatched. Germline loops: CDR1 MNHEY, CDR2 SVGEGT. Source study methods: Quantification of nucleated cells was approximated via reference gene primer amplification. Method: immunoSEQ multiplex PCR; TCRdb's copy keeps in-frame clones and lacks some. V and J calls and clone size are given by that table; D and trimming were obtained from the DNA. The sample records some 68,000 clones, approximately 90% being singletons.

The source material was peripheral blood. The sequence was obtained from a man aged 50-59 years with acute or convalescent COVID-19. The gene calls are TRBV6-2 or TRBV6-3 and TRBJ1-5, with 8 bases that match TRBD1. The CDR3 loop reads CASSMTGEGQPQHF. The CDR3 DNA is TGTGCCAGCAGCATGACAGGGGAGGGACAGCCCCAGCATTTT.